This T cell receptor beta chain was captured in a study of molecular identifiers for immune sequencing clone quantification listed by TCRdb under 2018. Regarding the research as a whole: In a replicate experiment, RNA from around 20,000 or 100,000 naive CD8 T cells was split into five aliquots, four of which were sequenced. This methods study used CD8 T cells to benchmark TCR RNA copy counting and molecular-identifier clustering-based TCR repertoire sequencing (MIDCIRS). Here is what the overall study found, with its caveats: Modeling gave around 2.7 recovered TCR RNA copies per cell versus 7.5 to 10 by digital PCR, implying roughly 28% capture efficiency. In CMV-specific effector cells, clones with more than 20 RNA copies accounted for over 99% of molecules, whereas in naive cells such clones accounted for under 1%. A single cell's worth of spiked-in Jurkat TCR RNA was reported detectable even among one million naive CD8 T cells. Identical TCR molecules sharing a barcode could cause highly expanded clone sizes to be underestimated. When barcode sub-clustering was not used, chimeric consensus sequences inflated TCR diversity, with chimeras reaching as high as 47%. Spiked-in Jurkat TCR RNA (approximately 10 copies' worth), which is not part of the donor repertoire, was contained in the naive libraries.

Libraries of naive CD8 T cells were built from around 20,000 to 990,000 sorted cells, with 10%, 30% or 50% of the purified RNA used. Naive CD8 T cells were FACS-sorted as CD8+CD4-CCR7+CD45RA+ on a BD FACSAria II into RLT Plus buffer. Around 10 TCR copies' worth of Jurkat RNA were spiked into roughly 19,000-1,000,000 naive CD8 T cell samples to test detection sensitivity. Enrichment of CD8 T cells was done with RosetteSep CD8+ T Cell Enrichment Cocktail plus Ficoll-Paque, and ACK red cell lysis came afterward. In its sample, this clonotype was seen many times. There is no known antigen for this receptor. Within one base of it there is no much larger clone, and no base qualities were kept. Receptor amplification or capture employed PCR. Data came from a NextSeq 500. Bulk TCR libraries were prepared as previously described, using TCR primers listed in Table S5. Total RNA was purified with the Qiagen AllPrep DNA/RNA kit. Reads from multiple sequencing runs of the same library were pooled before analysis. On the study's bioinformatics: Reads were retained only if the reads had an exact TCR constant sequence, and the retained reads were trimmed to 150 nt and grouped according to their 12-nt molecular barcodes. Reads within each barcode group were sub-clustered using a 15% Levenshtein threshold, and quality-weighted consensus sequences were constructed for each RNA molecule. Non-functional sequences were discarded, and so were lower-count sequences lying one edit away from another sequence. Based on fitting two negative binomial distributions, any barcode sub-cluster with under 20% of the maximum read count was discarded. The public reads were reanalyzed by TCRdb: fastp trimming at Q25, MiXCR alignment, in-frame beta chains only. Identical CDR3 protein sequences are pooled into one entry, listed with their most common genes and DNA. These V and J calls originate from TCRdb's pipeline instead of the authors' own analysis. Recorded for this sample are about 510,000 distinct CDR3 sequences; roughly 25% of them occurred a single time. Of the sample, roughly 0.77% falls within the top ten clones.

CDR1 PRHDT and CDR2 FYEKMQ were looked up in the germline V gene (reference sequence). Compared with germline, V lacks 5 bases and J lacks 0 bases; bases without a gene match: 5. The CDR3 contains 16 residues, cysteine and phenylalanine counted. Only CDR3 DNA remains: 48 bases, in frame from the first base. The chain links TRBV13 with TRBJ1-5, and TRBD1 matches 9 of the central bases. The TCR sequence derives from a human donor in good health. Some libraries in this study had Jurkat cell RNA spiked in. Sequencing was carried out using naive CD8+ T cells from blood, with Jurkat cell RNA spiked in. In light of the paper, this sample's cell subset or site label describes: FACS-sorted CD8+CD4-CCR7+CD45RA+ naive T cells. The nucleotide sequence is TGTGCCAGCAGCAGGACAGGGGATTATAGCAATCAGCCCCAGCATTTT. This is translated as CASSRTGDYSNQPQHF.